The next 32 T cell receptor beta chains were all read from a single sample in a study of T cell repertoires in cytomegalovirus infection. TCRdb recomputed calls from the reads with MiXCR, one row per CDR3 protein. This table holds approximately 170,000 distinct CDR3 sequences, under 20% found once. The sequenced sample was CD8+ T cells from PBMCs. All receptors derive from a human donor in good health (CMV status not recorded). Some clones in this sample may be carry-over from other donors' samples.

The chain uses TRBV25-1 and TRBJ2-1; D perhaps matches TRBD2 (5 bases). Germline assignment: CDR1 MGHDK and CDR2 SYGVNS. V was pared by 3 bases and J by 9 bases, with 18 bases between. The CDR3 consists of 15 residues. For the CDR3, the DNA is TGTGCCAGCAGTGATTGGGGTGGCGGGCGCGGTGAGCAGTTCTTC. It translates to CASSDWGGGRGEQFF.

The chain recombines TRBV6-2 or TRBV6-3 with TRBJ2-6; no clear D. The V end lost 3 bases, the J end lost 0 bases, and 6 bases lay between the germline ends. This CDR3 has 15 amino acids. Germline V gives CDR1 MNHEY, CDR2 SVGEGT. The DNA for the CDR3 is TGTGCCAGCAGTTATCAACCCTCTGGGGCCAACGTCCTGACTTTC. It yields the protein CASSYQPSGANVLTF.

This clonotype has only a few counts. The chain carries TRBV7-2 and TRBJ2-5; 7 bases fit TRBD2. CDR3 length: 15 amino acids. The V gene's germline CDR1 is SGHTA and CDR2 FQGNSA. V was clipped by 5 bases and J by 2 bases; unmatched bases: 8. The CDR3 here is CASSLTAGDQETQYF. CDR3 sequence (DNA): TGTGCCAGCAGCCTAACGGCGGGGGATCAAGAGACCCAGTACTTC.

The chain recombines TRBV28 with TRBJ2-7; 11 positions agree with TRBD2. Per the germline V gene, CDR1 is MDHEN and CDR2 is SYDVKM. The junction had 16 bases not matched to a gene; V was cut back by 5 bases and J by 1 base. The CDR3 contains 19 residues. The CDR3 protein is CASSPSSSLAGGRSYEQYF. The CDR3 region has the DNA TGTGCCAGCAGTCCTTCGAGCTCGCTAGCGGGAGGCCGATCCTACGAGCAGTACTTC.

This clonotype showed up just a few times. The rearrangement links TRBV29-1 to TRBJ2-1; 10 bases map to TRBD2. Germline V gene lookup returns CDR1 SQVTM and CDR2 ANQGSEA. V trimming: 0 bases; J trimming: 10 bases; junction bases outside the gene matches: 24. The CDR3 spans 20 residues. The CDR3 bases are TGCAGCGTTGAAGACCCCAGGACTAGCGGCTTTACAGGGAGTACCGGGGAGCAGTTCTTC. It specifies CSVEDPRTSGFTGSTGEQFF.

The genes are TRBV20-1 and TRBJ1-2, with 7 bases aligning to TRBD1. Germline V gives CDR1 DFQATT, CDR2 SNEGSKA (reference sequence). The CDR3 covers 15 residues. J lost 3 bases, V lost 0 bases, and 7 bases had no gene match. This CDR3 reads CSARDRGKKDYGYTF. In DNA form, the CDR3 reads TGCAGTGCTAGAGACAGGGGGAAGAAGGACTATGGCTACACCTTC.

This clonotype has at least ten counts. J is TRBJ1-1 and V is TRBV7-8; 9 bases agree with TRBD1. There are 16 residues in the CDR3. CDR1 and CDR2 (germline): SGHVS, FQNEAQ. Germline trimming cut 3 bases from V and 5 bases from J; bases unmatched to any gene: 10. The CDR3 protein is CASSFRADRGKTEAFF. Here the CDR3 DNA reads TGTGCCAGCAGCTTCCGCGCCGACAGGGGGAAAACTGAAGCTTTCTTT.

The rearrangement joins TRBV7-2 to TRBJ2-3, with D perhaps being TRBD1 or TRBD2 (6 bases each). Per germline, CDR1 SGHTA and CDR2 FQGNSA. V gave up 8 bases and J gave up 11 bases, with 26 bases separating them. The CDR3 length is 15 residues. The CDR3 reads CASSLGGTHPDEQYF. CDR3 nucleotide sequence: TGTGCCAGCTCCCTAGGGGGGACTCACCCCGACGAGCAGTATTTT.

This clonotype was counted many times. The V and J genes are TRBV7-6 and TRBJ2-5, with 11 bases that match TRBD1. The CDR3 has 15 amino acids. V lost 5 bases and J lost 9; bases outside the gene matches: 11. CDR1 is SGHVS and CDR2 is FNYEAQ in the germline V gene. CDR3 amino acids: CASSPGQGAVQAQYF. Written as DNA, the CDR3 is TGTGCCAGCAGCCCCGGACAGGGGGCGGTGCAAGCCCAGTACTTC.

This clonotype was found a few times. V and J are TRBV10-3 and TRBJ2-1; D perhaps matches TRBD1 (5 bases). Germline loops: CDR1 ENHRY, CDR2 SYGVKD. CDR3 length equals 12 residues. Trimming took 6 bases from V and 8 from J, leaving 11 bases between them. CDR3 amino acids: CAISSGNYEQFF. DNA for the CDR3: TGTGCCATCAGCTCAGGGAATTATGAGCAGTTCTTC.

This clonotype was counted a few times. The V gene is TRBV28, the J gene TRBJ1-2; 9 nucleotides agree with TRBD1. CDR3 size: 17 residues. Germline CDR1 reads MDHEN; CDR2 reads SYDVKM. V was pared by 5 bases and J by 3 bases, with 13 bases of the junction left unmatched. DNA of the CDR3: TGTGCCAGCAGTCAGCCGCCCCGGGACAGGGTTTACTATGGCTACACCTTC. This translates into CASSQPPRDRVYYGYTF.

This clonotype showed up just a few times. The chain carries TRBV6-2 or TRBV6-3 and TRBJ2-7, with D perhaps TRBD1 (6 bases). The V and J ends lost 6 bases and 2 bases respectively, with 20 bases between them. Germline CDR1 reads MNHEY; CDR2 reads SVGEGT. The CDR3 spans 16 residues. The CDR3 is CASRQSTPDRTYEQYF. Here the CDR3 DNA reads TGTGCCAGCAGACAAAGTACACCGGACAGAACCTACGAGCAGTACTTC.

This clonotype was observed a few times. The chain recombines TRBV29-1 with TRBJ2-2; TRBD2 is a possible D gene (6 bases). The V end was cut by 3 bases, the J end by 5 bases, with 13 bases between. Germline loops: CDR1 SQVTM, CDR2 ANQGSEA. This CDR3 is built from 14 residues. The DNA of the CDR3 is TGCAGCGTTGATGCACGCGGGAATACCGGGGAGCTGTTTTTT. As protein: CSVDARGNTGELFF.

This chain links TRBV6-1 with TRBJ2-2; D possibly matches TRBD1 or TRBD2 (5 bases each). The germline V gene encodes CDR1 MNHNS and CDR2 SASEGT. Trimming took 6 bases from V and 1 from J, leaving 12 bases between them. The CDR3 contains 15 residues. The CDR3: CASRFRDLNTGELFF. The CDR3 nucleotides read TGTGCCAGCAGATTCCGGGACCTGAACACCGGGGAGCTGTTTTTT.

This clonotype was detected ten times or more. The V call is TRBV7-2, the J call TRBJ2-7, with D perhaps matching TRBD1 (6 bases). Germline V gene data show CDR1 as SGHTA and CDR2 as FQGNSA. V lost 6 bases and J 7 bases, leaving 16 bases between the germline ends. The CDR3 has 13 residues. This CDR3 reads CASRSRDKREQYF. Here the CDR3 DNA reads TGTGCCAGCAGGTCCCGGGACAAGAGGGAGCAGTACTTC.

This clonotype was detected a few times. The chain combines TRBV25-1 with TRBJ1-1, with a possible D match to TRBD1 (5 bases). This CDR3 is 14 amino acids long. CDR1 and CDR2 from the germline V gene are MGHDK and SYGVNS. Trimming left V 3 bases short and J 6 bases short, with 14 bases between. CDR3 amino acids: CASSDPQGSSEAFF. Written as DNA, the CDR3 is TGTGCCAGCAGTGACCCTCAGGGCTCCTCTGAAGCTTTCTTT.

This clonotype showed up just a few times. The rearrangement uses TRBV4-2 and TRBJ2-1; possibly TRBD1 or TRBD2 for D (5 bases each). Germline assignment: CDR1 LGHNA and CDR2 YNFKEQ. This CDR3 is 21 amino acids long. V was shortened by 2 bases and J by 4 bases, with 30 bases between the two germline ends. The CDR3, as DNA: TGTGCCAGCAGCCAAATCTTTTTCCAGGGAACTGTCGGAGGCGGTTACAATGAGCAGTTCTTC. Translated, it gives CASSQIFFQGTVGGGYNEQFF.

In its sample, this clonotype was seen many times. The chain uses TRBV7-2 and TRBJ2-6; D is unresolved. V was shortened by 1 base and J by 0 bases, with 13 bases between the two germline ends. The CDR3 spans 18 residues. CDR1 SGHTA and CDR2 FQGNSA come from the germline V gene. For the CDR3, the DNA is TGTGCCAGCAGCTTAGGCGATACAACCGACTCTGGGGCCAACGTCCTGACTTTC. Amino acids: CASSLGDTTDSGANVLTF.

This clonotype appeared a few times. The V gene is TRBV27, the J gene TRBJ1-2, with 9 positions matching TRBD1. Looked up from germline, CDR1 is MNHEY and CDR2 is SMNVEV (reference sequence). Germline trimming cut 5 bases from V and 5 bases from J; bases unmatched to any gene: 6. The CDR3 is 14 amino acids. CDR3 residues: CASSPGTGTYGYTF. Written as DNA, the CDR3 is TGTGCCAGCAGTCCGGGGACAGGGACGTATGGCTACACCTTC.

This clonotype has only one observation. The chain combines TRBV15 with TRBJ2-7, with 11 bases identical to TRBD2. The CDR3 consists of 14 residues. The V gene's germline CDR1 is LNHNV and CDR2 YYDKDF (reference sequence). The junction had 7 bases not matched to a gene; V was cut back by 5 bases and J by 7 bases. The CDR3 coding sequence is TGTGCCACCAGCCGTAGCGGGGGGGAGTTAGAGCAGTACTTC. It specifies CATSRSGGELEQYF.

This clonotype has a handful of counts. The V and J genes are TRBV6-2 or TRBV6-3 and TRBJ2-1; D is perhaps TRBD2 (5 bases). Germline-derived CDR1 and CDR2 are MNHEY and SVGEGT. The length of the CDR3 is 12 residues. Trimming shortened V by 2 bases and J by 9 bases, and 8 bases separated the two germline ends. CDR3 sequence (DNA): TGTGCCAGCAGTTACGAGGGAGCTGAGCAGTTCTTC. It codes for CASSYEGAEQFF.

The rearrangement uses TRBV7-2 and TRBJ2-1; 8 nucleotides agree with TRBD2. This CDR3 is 18 amino acids long. Trimming took 3 bases from V and 4 from J; bases not matched to a gene: 14. The germline CDR1 and CDR2 sequences are SGHTA and FQGNSA. The CDR3 DNA is TGTGCCAGCAGCTTCAATCCGCGGGCGGGGGGCCCATACAATGAGCAGTTCTTC. Its translation: CASSFNPRAGGPYNEQFF. The whole variable domain, remainder taken from reference TRBV7-2 and TRBJ2-1, is GAGVSQSPSNKVTEKGKDVELRCDPISGHTALYWYRQSLGQGLEFLIYFQGNSAPDKSGLPSDRFSAERTGGSVSTLTIQRTQQEDSAVYLCASSFNPRAGGPYNEQFFGPGTRLTVL.

This clonotype was seen only a few times. The rearrangement joins TRBV7-2 to TRBJ2-2, with 8 bases identical to TRBD2. V trimming: 2 bases; J trimming: 6 bases; junction bases outside the gene matches: 5. From germline, CDR1 is SGHTA and CDR2 FQGNSA. The CDR3 sequence is 15 residues long. The CDR3 sequence is CASSLTSGGAGELFF. CDR3 bases: TGTGCCAGCAGCTTAACTAGCGGTGGCGCCGGGGAGCTGTTTTTT.

The rearrangement links TRBV28 to TRBJ2-7, with D tentatively TRBD1 (6 bases). The V end was cut by 1 base, the J end by 3 bases, with 10 bases between. The CDR3 contains 14 residues. Germline-derived CDR1 and CDR2 are MDHEN and SYDVKM. The CDR3 nucleotides read TGTGCCAGCAGTTTATTGCAGGGGTACTACGAGCAGTACTTC. Translation: CASSLLQGYYEQYF.

The V gene is TRBV20-1, the J gene TRBJ2-1, with a weak D call TRBD2 (5 bases). CDR1 and CDR2 (germline): DFQATT, SNEGSKA (reference sequence). V shed 1 base and J shed 0 bases, with 7 bases lying between them. The CDR3 has 14 residues. For the CDR3, the DNA is TGCAGTGCTAGAGGGACTTTCTCCTACAATGAGCAGTTCTTC. Translated: CSARGTFSYNEQFF.

The J gene is TRBJ2-7, the V gene TRBV28; D may correspond to TRBD1 or TRBD2 (6 bases each). V lost 9 bases to trimming and J lost 6 bases, with 21 bases between them. This CDR3 contains 14 residues. Looked up from germline, CDR1 is MDHEN and CDR2 is SYDVKM. As DNA, the CDR3 is TGTGCCAGTAGGGACGCGGGACAATCGGCCGAGCAGTACTTC. Its translation is CASRDAGQSAEQYF.

The chain carries TRBV20-1 and TRBJ2-3; D is perhaps TRBD2 (5 bases). Germline values: CDR1 DFQATT, CDR2 SNEGSKA (reference sequence). The CDR3 covers 18 residues. The V end was cut by 2 bases, the J end by 0 bases, with 21 bases between. The CDR3: CSARFPFRASYSTDTQYF. CDR3 nucleotides: TGCAGTGCTAGATTCCCCTTTAGGGCTAGCTACAGCACAGATACGCAGTATTTT.

The chain carries TRBV19 and TRBJ2-1, with D unresolved. Germline CDR1 and CDR2: LNHDA and SQIVND (reference sequence). The CDR3 totals 12 residues. The V and J ends lost 1 base and 3 bases respectively, with 1 base between them. CDR3 DNA: TGTGCCAGTAGTATAGGCTACAATGAGCAGTTCTTC. It encodes CASSIGYNEQFF.

In its sample, this clonotype was seen a few times. This chain joins TRBV12-3 or TRBV12-4 and TRBJ2-7; possible D gene TRBD1, 5 bases. The CDR3 runs to 13 residues. V was trimmed by 3 bases and J by 6 bases, leaving 12 bases between them. CDR3: CASSFQGPIEQYF. In nucleotides, the CDR3 is TGTGCCAGCAGTTTCCAGGGTCCCATCGAGCAGTACTTC.

The V call is TRBV6-2 or TRBV6-3, the J call TRBJ2-3, with D possibly TRBD1 on 6 matching bases. Trimming took 0 bases from V and 0 from J, leaving 13 bases between them. Germline values: CDR1 MNHEY, CDR2 SVGEGT. This CDR3 region has 17 residues. The CDR3 DNA sequence: TGTGCCAGCAGTTACTCGAGTTGGGGGCCCAGCACAGATACGCAGTATTTT. Protein sequence: CASSYSSWGPSTDTQYF.

This clonotype appeared many times. J is TRBJ2-3 and V is TRBV7-2; 10 positions match TRBD2. Losses at the gene ends were 1 base for V and 6 bases for J; bases not matched to a gene: 7. Germline V CDR1 and CDR2: SGHTA, FQGNSA. The CDR3 is 16 residues long. CDR3 loop: CASSLEGSGGPDTQYF. The CDR3, as DNA: TGTGCCAGCAGCTTAGAGGGTAGCGGGGGGCCCGATACGCAGTATTTT.

This clonotype counts as medium-sized. The chain combines TRBV10-3 with TRBJ2-1, with TRBD2 as a possible D gene (6 bases). The CDR3 has 15 residues. Trimming removed 6 bases at V and 0 bases at J, with 12 bases between. CDR1 is ENHRY, CDR2 SYGVKD, per germline. CDR3 protein: CAIRLSGSSYNEQFF. For the CDR3, the DNA is TGTGCCATCAGACTTAGCGGAAGCTCCTACAATGAGCAGTTCTTC.